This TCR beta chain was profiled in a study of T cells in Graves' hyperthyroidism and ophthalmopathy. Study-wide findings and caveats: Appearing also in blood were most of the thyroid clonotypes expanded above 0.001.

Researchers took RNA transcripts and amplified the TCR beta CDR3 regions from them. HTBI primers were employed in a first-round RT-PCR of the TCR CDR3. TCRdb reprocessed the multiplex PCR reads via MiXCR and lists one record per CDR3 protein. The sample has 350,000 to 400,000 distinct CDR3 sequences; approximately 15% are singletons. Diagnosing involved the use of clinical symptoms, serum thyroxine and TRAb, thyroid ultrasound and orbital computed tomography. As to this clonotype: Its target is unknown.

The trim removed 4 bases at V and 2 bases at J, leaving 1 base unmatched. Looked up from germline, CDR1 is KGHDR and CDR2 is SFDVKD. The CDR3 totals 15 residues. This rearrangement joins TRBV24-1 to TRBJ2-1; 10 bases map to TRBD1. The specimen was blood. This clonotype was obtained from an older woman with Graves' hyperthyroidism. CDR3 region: CATSEGQGTYNEQFF. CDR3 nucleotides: TGTGCCACCAGTGAGGGACAGGGGACCTACAATGAGCAGTTCTTC.